This T cell receptor (beta chain) was obtained from a study of T cells in Graves' hyperthyroidism and ophthalmopathy (dated by TCRdb to the late 2010s). Broadly, across the study: Peripheral blood was sampled at the time of initial diagnosis, prior to any treatment. To identify distinguishing TCR V-J signatures, a discovery cohort of around 100 patients was used, comprising 43 with Graves' ophthalmopathy and around 60 with stable Graves' hyperthyroidism. Prospective prediction of ophthalmopathy was tested in an independent validation cohort consisting of about 19 hyperthyroidism patients and more than 15 patients who later progressed to ophthalmopathy. The approximately 100 discovery patients were divided at random into training and test sets in a 7:3 ratio. Thyroid tissue and blood T-cell repertoires from six Graves' hyperthyroidism patients were also compared in the study. After sampling, hyperthyroidism patients received methimazole starting at 30 mg daily, and ophthalmopathy patients received high-dose intravenous methylprednisolone. TCR Vbeta CDR3 sequencing of some 140 peripheral blood samples (approximately 44 ophthalmopathy, roughly 74 hyperthyroidism and approximately 17 progressor patients) is reported in the paper.

Summary of the overall study and its limitations: Most expanded thyroid clonotypes (frequency above 0.001) were also found in blood, which suggests that blood repertoires may mirror thyroid immune responses. In validation, the model predicted progression to ophthalmopathy with approximately 69% sensitivity and approximately 78% specificity, a median of roughly seven months before onset. A model built on a 13 V-J signature distinguished ophthalmopathy from stable hyperthyroidism, reaching over 85% sensitivity and about 81% specificity in cross-validation and 80%/75% in testing. No statistical method was used to set the sample size in advance, and investigators knew the group allocation.

From the germline V gene (reference sequence), CDR1 is LNHDA and CDR2 is SQIVND. The CDR3 runs 16 amino acids, cysteine and phenylalanine included. The DNA shown is the 48-base CDR3, in frame from base 1. Cut back by 1 base and 8 bases, the V and J ends lie 20 bases apart. The TCR beta CDR3 regions were amplified from RNA transcripts. The TCR CDR3 was subjected to a first round of RT-PCR using the HTBI primer set and the Qiagen OneStep RT-PCR kit. Libraries were constructed in a second round of multiplex PCR, after which size selection and purification were carried out. Sequencing of the libraries was done on an Illumina HiSeq2000 using paired-end 100 bp reads. As for the original processing: SOAPnuke was used to process the raw data, with reads discarded if the reads contained adapters or uncalled bases, had a mean Phred below 15, or lacked an exact constant-primer or identifier match. High-quality paired reads were merged using COPE v1.2.5, and each unique nucleotide sequence was defined as a clonotype. MiTCR v1.1 was used to align clonotypes to the IMGT TRBV, TRBD and TRBJ reference segments. The analysis was restricted to V-J combinations with a frequency above 0.0001, which together covered just over 99% of the repertoires. The TCS score was defined as F50 (clonal expansion) divided by E x V (chaos), with BLOSUM62-based TCRdist calculated between CDR3 peptides within each V-J. Welch's t-statistics and random forest reduced around 550 V-J features to some 14, which were used in a naive Bayes classifier (R e1071). The Morisita-Horn index was used to measure how similar the thyroid and blood repertoires were. TCRdb redid the processing of the public reads, applying fastp at Q25 and MiXCR, and retained in-frame beta chains. Each record represents a unique CDR3 protein, reported with the most common genes and DNA among its rows. The V and J calls and clone size are TCRdb's, not the authors'. For this sample there are 640,000 or so distinct CDR3 sequences; roughly 14% appear just once. Approximately 4.2% of the sample is in the top ten clones.

In the ophthalmopathy patients, disease was moderately to severely active, with a Clinical Activity Score of 3 or more, a NOSPECS grade of 4 or more, and a duration of less than 3 months. Any patient with an uncontrolled infection, another autoimmune disease, pregnancy or lactation was excluded. Diagnoses relied on clinical symptoms, serum thyroxine and TRAb, thyroid ultrasound and orbital computed tomography. Ficoll-Paque density gradient centrifugation was used to isolate PBMCs from approximately 10 ml of fresh peripheral blood. Total RNA was extracted using Trizol reagent, and RNA quality was assessed on an Agilent 2100 Bioanalyzer. Of note for this clonotype: The specificity of this receptor is unknown. Base-call qualities are not available, and no considerably larger clone is one nucleotide away.

This clonotype was sampled from a woman aged 40 to 50 with Graves' ophthalmopathy. Sequenced material: blood. The receptor chain draws on TRBV19 and TRBJ1-2, with no D gene named confidently. The CDR3 region has the sequence CASSIAPKSQRSGYTF. Read as DNA, the sequence is TGTGCCAGTAGTATAGCCCCAAAGAGCCAACGATCCGGCTACACCTTC.